The clone carrying this T cell receptor (beta chain) has only a few counts. The sample comes from a study of blood T cell repertoires in COVID-19. Turning to the study itself: Whether acute or convalescent, the COVID-19 samples came from the United States, Italy and Spain. Sources were T cells, B-cell-depleted T cells, or PBMCs; the material itself was cDNA or gDNA.

Original data processing: Reference gene primer amplification yielded estimated nucleated cell counts. This table comes from immunoSEQ multiplex PCR, and its TCRdb copy is limited to in-frame clones, with some not included. V, J and clone size reflect that table, while D and trimming were determined from the DNA. The table has about 40,000 clones, 80% to 90% seen once. The germline V gene has CDR1 SGHVS and CDR2 FNYEAQ. CDR3 size: 17 residues. V lost 2 bases to trimming and J lost 4 bases; unmatched junction nucleotides: 11. Sequenced input: peripheral blood. The receptor's source is a woman between 65 and 79 years old with acute or convalescent COVID-19. The chain has TRBV7-6 and TRBJ2-3; 8 bases map to TRBD2. CDR3: CASSLSWTGLGSDTQYF. CDR3 sequence (DNA): TGTGCCAGCAGCTTATCATGGACGGGACTAGGCTCAGATACGCAGTATTTT. The full variable domain, completed using reference TRBV7-6 and TRBJ2-3, is GAGVSQSPRYKVTKRGQDVALRCDPISGHVSLYWYRQALGQGPEFLTYFNYEAQQDKSGLPNDRFSAERPEGSISTLTIQRTEQRDSAMYRCASSLSWTGLGSDTQYFGPGTRLTVL.